The entry that follows covers one T cell receptor beta chain sequence. This clone's antigen is unknown. The record has no base qualities; no much larger clone is one base away. The record originates from a study of shared clonotypes between healthy human individuals (dated by TCRdb to 2020 to 2022). At the level of the whole study: The cohort comprised a couple of women and a few men aged 18 to 49 years. Per donor, three plates each were used for CD4 naive and CD4 memory, two for CD8 naive, and one for CD8 memory. The study deeply sequenced blood TCR repertoires of five healthy adults to estimate repertoire size and the extent of clonotype sharing between individuals. Different laboratories and diverse techniques were used to prepare libraries and sequence TCR repertoires, to increase sequencing depth and limit assay-specific biases. Per donor, leukapheresis produced somewhere between about 0.85 and 9.5 billion PBMCs. Study-wide conclusions, independent of this receptor: Clonotypes shared by all four sorted-subset donors showed higher generation probabilities than non-shared clonotypes. Pairwise subsampling led to the expectation that sequencing depth would affect the degree of clonotype sharing among donors. Estimated clonotype richness was generally larger for naive than for memory subsets. Sharing across a few donors was observed for approximately 5% of naive CD4, around 3.5% of naive CD8, roughly 2.4% of memory CD4, and less than 0.45% of memory CD8 clonotypes. Sampling was limited to blood, and TCR repertoires in tissue likely differ from TCR repertoires in blood. Even with the large sequencing depth, rarefaction of the sorted-subset datasets indicated that sequencing was incomplete. Because the study included only a small number of donors, the genetic and exposure-history diversity represented was limited.

Including cysteine and phenylalanine, the CDR3 has 13 amino acids. Left in the record is the CDR3 DNA by itself, 39 bases read in frame from the first base. V was cut back by 1 base and J by 2 bases, leaving a gap of 6 bases between them. Via the germline V gene, CDR1 is SGHVS and CDR2 FQNEAQ. The donors were healthy, HIV-negative adults with no recently reported acute infections or vaccinations. Every donor was a Caucasian adult living in Nashville, Tennessee, USA. Magnetic negative selection was used to enrich CD4+ T cells, after which naive cells were positively selected on CD45RA and the negative fraction became the memory subset. Blood was collected by leukapheresis, and PBMCs were isolated by Ficoll-Histopaque density gradient centrifugation and then cryopreserved in liquid nitrogen vapor phase. Analytical flow cytometry was used to check the purity and quantity of every magnetically sorted T cell population. Genomic DNA was isolated from each sorted fraction and quantified by UV absorbance on a Nanodrop 2000c.

TCR CDR3 regions were amplified from genomic DNA by multiplex PCR using the deep immunoSEQ assay. Extracted genomic DNA from each cell subset was distributed evenly across all wells of several immunoSEQ 96-well plates, and each plate was treated as a replicate. For sorted subsets, each replicate PCR was loaded with around 200 ng genomic DNA, equivalent to 30,000 or so T cell genomes. Purified libraries were quantified with a Qubit 3.0 fluorometer, sized on a Bioanalyzer 2100, and re-quantified with the KAPA Library Quantification kit. Every immunoSEQ 96-well plate was sequenced on a separate single-read 150-cycle Illumina NextSeq 550 flow cell. On the authors' methods: Because the immunoSEQ output included only junctional sequences and no quality scores, the filtering could not be the same as the filtering used for full-length reads. Sequences were annotated with PyIR, a Python wrapper for IgBLAST v1.9, using IMGT germline references to assign V/J genes and CDR3. Any read was removed if the V/J assignment was weak (E-value above 1e-6), the CDR3 was missing, or the read contained stop codons, out-of-frame junctions, or ambiguous translated residues. A V3J clonotype was defined by an identical inferred V gene, J gene, and CDR3 amino acid sequence. Percentage overlap between repertoires was computed as shared unique clonotypes divided by the size of the smaller repertoire. Three approaches were used to assess repertoire richness: RTK rarefaction, the Chao1 estimator, and Recon v2.1 estimates of unobserved clonotypes. For all TCRbeta clonotypes obtained by the gDNA method from a handful of donors, generation probabilities were computed with OLGA. TCRdb provides this immuneACCESS table in a form limited to in-frame rearrangements. Some clones are lacking; in checked studies, under half of them reflect an unresolved V gene, and why the rest are absent is not known. V, J and clone size derive from that table, while D and trimming were established from the DNA sequence. Recorded for this sample are 1,500,000 or so clones; roughly 96% of them occurred a single time. 1.2% of the sample lies in the top ten.

Rearrangement joined TRBV7-8 to TRBJ2-7; no D gene is confidently identified. This TCR was sampled from a man younger than 45 in good health. Sequencing used naive CD4+ T cells sorted from blood. Reading the label with the study, this specimen's cell subset or site is: CD45RA+ positively selected. The bases read TGTGCCAGCAGCTTAGATTTCACCTACGAGCAGTACTTC. Protein translation: CASSLDFTYEQYF.